This T cell receptor (beta chain) comes out of a study of blood T cell repertoires in COVID-19. About the research overall: There were acute and convalescent COVID-19 samples, and they came from the United States, Italy and Spain. T cells, B-cell-depleted T cells, or PBMCs supplied cDNA or gDNA.

Original processing methods: From reference gene primer amplification, estimates of nucleated cell counts were derived. Clones were read by immunoSEQ multiplex PCR, and TCRdb kept only the in-frame ones, dropping some. From that table come the V and J calls and clone size; the DNA was used to work out D and trimming. The sample contains just over 650,000 clones, 85% to 90% of which appear only once. The material sequenced was peripheral blood. This TCR was sampled from a woman in her late teens or twenties with acute or convalescent COVID-19.

The CDR3 DNA reads as TGTGCCAGCAGCGTAGGCGGGCCGAGCTACACAGATACGCAGTATTTT. It yields the protein CASSVGGPSYTDTQYF. The rearrangement joins TRBV9 to TRBJ2-3; TRBD2 is a possible D gene (5 bases). V lost 0 bases and J lost 2, with 13 bases in between. The CDR3 sequence is 16 residues long. Per germline, CDR1 SGDLS and CDR2 YYNGEE.